This T cell receptor (beta chain) was sequenced during a study of T cell changes during pregnancy in multiple sclerosis. Assay: immunoSEQ multiplex PCR; the TCRdb copy retains only in-frame clones and omits some. The table shows 76,000 or so clones, with roughly 93% occurring only once. The germline CDR1 and CDR2 sequences are SGHKS and YYEKEE (reference sequence). The V end was cut by 4 bases, the J end by 1 base, with 8 bases between. This CDR3 comprises 13 residues. This sample comprised peripheral blood, obtained in the second trimester of pregnancy. This receptor was obtained from a female donor in good health, enrolled as a control in a pregnancy study. The chain recombines TRBV5-5 with TRBJ1-1; D uncertain. The CDR3 nucleotides read TGTGCCAGCAGCGTCGGTCCGAACACTGAAGCTTTCTTT. Protein sequence: CASSVGPNTEAFF.